Listed below are T cell receptor beta chains from one sample, sequenced in a study of T cell changes during pregnancy in multiple sclerosis. Method: immunoSEQ multiplex PCR; TCRdb's copy keeps in-frame clones and lacks some. The sample lists 67,000 or so clones, roughly 92% occurring once. This specimen consisted of CD8+ T cells from peripheral blood mononuclear cells, obtained in the third trimester of pregnancy. The receptors stem from a female donor in good health, enrolled as a control in a pregnancy study. Each CDR3 is given with its conserved first and last residue. Fields, in order: J gene, V gene, D gene, clone size, CDR3 protein, CDR3 DNA. D genes are given only for firm matches. The size entry is marked missing in some rows and otherwise reads once, few, many or a size class.

J: TRBJ1-5; V: TRBV4-3; D: -; size: -; CDR3: CASSQVISQAGNQPQHF; DNA: TGCGCCAGCAGCCAAGTTATCTCGCAGGCGGGAAATCAGCCCCAGCATTTT
J: TRBJ2-1; V: TRBV2; D: -; size: -; CDR3: CAIEGWSSYNEQFF; DNA: TGTGCCATCGAAGGCTGGAGCTCCTACAATGAGCAGTTCTTC
J: TRBJ2-7; V: TRBV30; D: -; size: -; CDR3: CAWSRGYEQYF; DNA: TGTGCCTGGAGTCGAGGGTACGAGCAGTACTTC
J: TRBJ2-7; V: TRBV6-5; D: -; size: -; CDR3: CASSYGGTGIPYEQYF; DNA: TGTGCCAGCAGTTACGGGGGAACAGGGATCCCCTACGAGCAGTACTTC
J: TRBJ1-1; V: TRBV27; D: TRBD1; size: -; CDR3: CASWNWGQGEGSEAFF; DNA: TGTGCCAGCTGGAACTGGGGACAGGGAGAGGGGTCTGAAGCTTTCTTT
J: TRBJ2-7; V: TRBV15; D: -; size: -; CDR3: CATSRGRGQFSNEQYF; DNA: TGTGCCACCAGCAGAGGCCGAGGGCAGTTCTCTAACGAGCAGTACTTC
J: TRBJ2-7; V: TRBV27; D: TRBD2; size: once; CDR3: CASSLAAGLAGGPGYEQYF; DNA: TGTGCCAGCAGTCTGGCCGCGGGACTAGCGGGGGGTCCGGGCTACGAGCAGTACTTC
J: TRBJ2-5; V: TRBV6-4; D: TRBD2; size: -; CDR3: CASSDWRLAGGAPETQYF; DNA: TGTGCCAGCAGTGACTGGCGACTAGCGGGGGGTGCCCCGGAGACCCAGTACTTC
J: TRBJ1-1; V: TRBV7-2; D: -; size: -; CDR3: CASSLGENTEAFF; DNA: TGTGCCAGCAGCTTAGGAGAGAACACTGAAGCTTTCTTT
J: TRBJ2-7; V: TRBV15; D: -; size: -; CDR3: CATSRTGEESYEQYF; DNA: TGTGCCACCAGCAGAACAGGGGAGGAATCCTACGAGCAGTACTTC
J: TRBJ2-3; V: TRBV1; D: -; size: -; CDR3: CTSSQGRGTTGWYTQYF; DNA: TGCACCAGCAGCCAGGGACGCGGGACCACCGGGTGGTACACGCAGTATTTT
J: TRBJ2-2; V: TRBV6-1; D: TRBD2; size: few; CDR3: CASSDWVAGGQGTGELFF; DNA: TGTGCCAGCAGTGACTGGGTAGCGGGGGGCCAGGGAACCGGGGAGCTGTTTTTT
J: TRBJ1-1; V: TRBV30; D: TRBD1; size: few; CDR3: CAWSDPPTGTNTEAFF; DNA: TGTGCCTGGAGCGACCCCCCGACAGGGACCAACACTGAAGCTTTCTTT
J: TRBJ2-7; V: TRBV9; D: TRBD1; size: -; CDR3: CASSETGAAYEQYF; DNA: TGTGCCAGCAGCGAGACAGGGGCGGCCTACGAGCAGTACTTC
J: TRBJ1-1; V: TRBV5-6; D: -; size: -; CDR3: CASTLGGTEAFF; DNA: TGTGCCAGCACCCTGGGAGGCACTGAAGCTTTCTTT
J: TRBJ2-7; V: TRBV5-6; D: -; size: -; CDR3: CASSLGGRFYEQYF; DNA: TGTGCCAGCAGCCTGGGGGGGCGCTTCTACGAGCAGTACTTC
J: TRBJ1-1; V: TRBV5-4; D: -; size: -; CDR3: CASSLGQGFTEAFF; DNA: TGTGCCAGCAGCTTGGGGCAGGGGTTCACTGAAGCTTTCTTT
J: TRBJ2-1; V: TRBV7-8; D: TRBD1; size: -; CDR3: CASSLDRTGHEQFF; DNA: TGTGCCAGCAGCCTAGACCGGACAGGCCATGAGCAGTTCTTC
J: TRBJ1-6; V: TRBV19; D: -; size: -; CDR3: CASTDEQGGNSPLHF; DNA: TGTGCCAGTACCGACGAACAGGGTGGTAATTCACCCCTCCACTTT
J: TRBJ2-7; V: TRBV29-1; D: TRBD2; size: -; CDR3: CSCSGGSSYEQYF; DNA: TGCAGCTGTAGCGGGGGGTCCTCCTACGAGCAGTACTTC
J: TRBJ1-3; V: TRBV23-1; D: -; size: -; CDR3: CASPRGNTIYF; DNA: TGCGCCAGCCCCAGAGGAAACACCATATATTTT
J: TRBJ1-2; V: TRBV6-6; D: TRBD1; size: -; CDR3: CASLQGVDGYTF; DNA: TGTGCCAGCCTACAGGGGGTCGATGGCTACACCTTC
J: TRBJ1-2; V: TRBV10-3; D: -; size: -; CDR3: CAISTGESNYGYTF; DNA: TGTGCCATCAGTACAGGAGAATCTAACTATGGCTACACCTTC
J: TRBJ2-5; V: TRBV7-9; D: -; size: -; CDR3: CASSLSDSMYQETQYF; DNA: TGTGCCAGCAGCTTATCTGACTCTATGTACCAAGAGACCCAGTACTTC
J: TRBJ2-3; V: TRBV5-4; D: -; size: -; CDR3: CASSVDPVRGASTDTQYF; DNA: TGTGCCAGCAGCGTCGACCCCGTCAGGGGCGCAAGCACAGATACGCAGTATTTT
J: TRBJ2-1; V: TRBV21-1; D: -; size: -; CDR3: CASSNEARGTAQSSYNEQFF; DNA: TGTGCCAGCAGCAACGAAGCAAGGGGGACGGCCCAGAGCTCCTACAATGAGCAGTTCTTC
J: TRBJ2-1; V: TRBV27; D: TRBD2; size: -; CDR3: CASSSSGEGISLEQFF; DNA: TGTGCCAGCAGTTCTAGCGGGGAGGGCATTAGTCTTGAGCAGTTCTTC
J: TRBJ1-6; V: TRBV7-2; D: -; size: -; CDR3: CASSIPEERLSSYNSPLHF; DNA: TGTGCCAGCAGCATCCCGGAGGAGAGACTAAGCTCCTATAATTCACCCCTCCACTTT
J: TRBJ2-7; V: TRBV4-3; D: -; size: -; CDR3: CASSQEWGPTYEQYF; DNA: TGCGCCAGCAGCCAAGAGTGGGGGCCCACCTACGAGCAGTACTTC
J: TRBJ1-2; V: TRBV27; D: TRBD1; size: -; CDR3: CASSGGTGRSSGGYTF; DNA: TGTGCCAGCAGTGGCGGGACAGGGCGATCATCGGGAGGCTACACCTTC
J: TRBJ2-5; V: TRBV7-8; D: TRBD2; size: -; CDR3: CASSLTASGDKETQYF; DNA: TGTGCCAGCAGCTTAACGGCTAGCGGGGATAAAGAGACCCAGTACTTC
J: TRBJ2-1; V: TRBV6-5; D: TRBD1; size: -; CDR3: CATTGQGSYNEQFF; DNA: TGTGCCACTACAGGACAGGGCTCCTACAATGAGCAGTTCTTC
J: TRBJ1-6; V: TRBV5-1; D: -; size: few; CDR3: CASSLDGGEGSPLHF; DNA: TGCGCCAGCAGCTTGGATGGAGGGGAAGGTTCACCCCTCCACTTT
J: TRBJ1-1; V: TRBV5-1; D: TRBD1; size: -; CDR3: CASSLSTGGELNTEAFF; DNA: TGCGCCAGCAGCTTGTCGACAGGGGGGGAGCTGAACACTGAAGCTTTCTTT
J: TRBJ1-4; V: TRBV4-1; D: TRBD1; size: -; CDR3: CASSQADRVMKKLFF; DNA: TGCGCCAGCAGCCAAGCCGACAGGGTAATGAAGAAACTGTTTTTT
J: TRBJ1-1; V: TRBV13; D: -; size: -; CDR3: CASSLRGGGGEAFF; DNA: TGTGCCAGCAGCTTAAGGGGGGGAGGAGGTGAAGCTTTCTTT
J: TRBJ1-1; V: TRBV2; D: -; size: -; CDR3: CASRGTSNTEAFF; DNA: TGTGCCAGCAGGGGGACATCGAACACTGAAGCTTTCTTT
J: TRBJ1-1; V: TRBV4-3; D: -; size: -; CDR3: CASSLKTDPNTEAFF; DNA: TGCGCCAGCAGCTTGAAGACAGACCCTAACACTGAAGCTTTCTTT
J: TRBJ2-3; V: TRBV27; D: TRBD2; size: -; CDR3: CASSRGTSGTDTQYF; DNA: TGTGCCAGCAGCCGAGGGACTAGCGGCACAGATACGCAGTATTTT
J: TRBJ1-2; V: TRBV7-9; D: -; size: -; CDR3: CASSLAGGVTNYGYTF; DNA: TGTGCCAGCAGCTTAGCAGGAGGAGTGACTAACTATGGCTACACCTTC
J: TRBJ1-1; V: TRBV7-9; D: -; size: -; CDR3: CASSLTGVNTEAFF; DNA: TGTGCCAGCAGCTTAACGGGGGTGAACACTGAAGCTTTCTTT
J: TRBJ1-6; V: TRBV18; D: -; size: -; CDR3: CASSPQDSSYNSPLHF; DNA: TGTGCCAGCTCACCACAGGACAGCTCCTATAATTCACCCCTCCACTTT
J: TRBJ2-7; V: TRBV14; D: -; size: -; CDR3: CASSPGVAGADYEQYF; DNA: TGTGCCAGCAGCCCTGGGGTGGCGGGGGCCGACTACGAGCAGTACTTC
J: TRBJ2-7; V: TRBV27; D: TRBD2; size: -; CDR3: CASSSTSGGAHEQYF; DNA: TGTGCCAGCAGTTCCACTAGCGGGGGGGCACACGAGCAGTACTTC
J: TRBJ2-5; V: TRBV27; D: -; size: -; CDR3: CASSNTLSAQYF; DNA: TGTGCCAGCAGTAATACCCTTAGTGCCCAGTACTTC